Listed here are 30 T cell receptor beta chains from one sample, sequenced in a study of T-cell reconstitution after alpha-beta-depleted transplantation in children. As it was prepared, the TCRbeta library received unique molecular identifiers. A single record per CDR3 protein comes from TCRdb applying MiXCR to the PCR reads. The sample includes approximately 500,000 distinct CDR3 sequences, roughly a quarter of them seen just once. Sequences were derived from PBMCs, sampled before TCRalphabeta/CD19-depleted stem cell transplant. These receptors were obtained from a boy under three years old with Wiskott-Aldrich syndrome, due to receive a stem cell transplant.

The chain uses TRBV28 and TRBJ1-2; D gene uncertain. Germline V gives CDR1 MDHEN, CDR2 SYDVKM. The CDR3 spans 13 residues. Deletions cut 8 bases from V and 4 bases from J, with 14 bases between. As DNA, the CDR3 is TGTGCCAGCTTGCCTCATGAGGGCTATGGCTACACCTTC. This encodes CASLPHEGYGYTF.

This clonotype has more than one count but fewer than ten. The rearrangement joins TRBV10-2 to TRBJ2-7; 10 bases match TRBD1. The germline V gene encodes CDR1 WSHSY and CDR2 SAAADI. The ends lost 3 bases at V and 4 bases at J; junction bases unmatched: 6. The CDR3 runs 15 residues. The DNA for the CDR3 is TGCGCCAGCAGTGAAACAAGGACAGGGGGATACGAGCAGTACTTC. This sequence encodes CASSETRTGGYEQYF.

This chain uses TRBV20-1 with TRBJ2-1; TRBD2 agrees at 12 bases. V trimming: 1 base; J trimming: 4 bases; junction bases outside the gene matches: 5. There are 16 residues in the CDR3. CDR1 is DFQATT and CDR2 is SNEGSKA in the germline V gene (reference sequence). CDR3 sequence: CSARGLAGGRYNEQFF. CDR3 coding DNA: TGCAGTGCTAGAGGGCTAGCGGGAGGGAGGTACAATGAGCAGTTCTTC.

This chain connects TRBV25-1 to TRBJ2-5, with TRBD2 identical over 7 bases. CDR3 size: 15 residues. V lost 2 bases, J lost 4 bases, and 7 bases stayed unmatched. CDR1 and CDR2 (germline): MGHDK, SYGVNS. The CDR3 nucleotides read TGTGCCAGCAGTGAAGGCGGGAGATTCGCAGAGACCCAGTACTTC. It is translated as CASSEGGRFAETQYF.

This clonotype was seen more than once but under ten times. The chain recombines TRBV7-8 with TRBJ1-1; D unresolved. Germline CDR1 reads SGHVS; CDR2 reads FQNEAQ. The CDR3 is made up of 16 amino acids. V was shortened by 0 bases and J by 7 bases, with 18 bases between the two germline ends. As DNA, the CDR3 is TGTGCCAGCAGCTTAGCGCTGCTGGGTCCCGGGGATGAAGCTTTCTTT. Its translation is CASSLALLGPGDEAFF.

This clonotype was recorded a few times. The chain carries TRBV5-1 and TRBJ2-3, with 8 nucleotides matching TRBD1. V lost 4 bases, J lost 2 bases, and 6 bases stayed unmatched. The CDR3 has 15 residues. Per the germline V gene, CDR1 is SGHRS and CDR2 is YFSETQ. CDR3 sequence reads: CASSPGDRSTDTQYF. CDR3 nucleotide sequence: TGCGCCAGCAGCCCCGGGGACAGGTCCACAGATACGCAGTATTTT.

The CDR3 bases are TGTGCCAGCAGTTACTCGTGGACAGGGAAAATCTCGCTCTATGGCTACACCTTC. This encodes CASSYSWTGKISLYGYTF. This chain uses TRBV6-5 with TRBJ1-2; 8 nucleotides match TRBD1. V lost 0 bases and J lost 4; bases outside the gene matches: 13. The CDR3 contains 18 residues. CDR1 and CDR2 from the germline V gene are MNHEY and SVGAGI.

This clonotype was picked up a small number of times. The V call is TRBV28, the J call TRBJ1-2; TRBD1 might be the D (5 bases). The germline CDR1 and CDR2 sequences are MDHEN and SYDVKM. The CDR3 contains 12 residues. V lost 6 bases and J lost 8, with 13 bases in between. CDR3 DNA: TGTGCCAGCAGAGCTGGGGCGCTCGGCTACACCTTC. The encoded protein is CASRAGALGYTF.

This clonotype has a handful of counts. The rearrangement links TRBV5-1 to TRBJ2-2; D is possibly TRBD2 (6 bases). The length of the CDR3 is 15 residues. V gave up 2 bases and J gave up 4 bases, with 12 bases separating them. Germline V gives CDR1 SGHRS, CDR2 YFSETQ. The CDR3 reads CASSFGGSGTGELFF. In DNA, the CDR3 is TGCGCCAGCAGCTTCGGAGGGTCCGGCACCGGGGAGCTGTTTTTT.

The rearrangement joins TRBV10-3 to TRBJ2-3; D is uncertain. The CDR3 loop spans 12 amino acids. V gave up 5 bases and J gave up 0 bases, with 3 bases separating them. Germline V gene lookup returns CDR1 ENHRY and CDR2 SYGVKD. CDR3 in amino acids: CAISTSTDTQYF. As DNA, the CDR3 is TGTGCCATCAGTACCAGCACAGATACGCAGTATTTT.

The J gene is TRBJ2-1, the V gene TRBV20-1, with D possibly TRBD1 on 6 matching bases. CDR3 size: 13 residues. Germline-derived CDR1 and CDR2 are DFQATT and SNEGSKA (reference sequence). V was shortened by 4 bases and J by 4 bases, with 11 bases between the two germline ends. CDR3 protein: CSAKPDSYNEQFF. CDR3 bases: TGCAGTGCTAAACCGGACAGTTACAATGAGCAGTTCTTC.

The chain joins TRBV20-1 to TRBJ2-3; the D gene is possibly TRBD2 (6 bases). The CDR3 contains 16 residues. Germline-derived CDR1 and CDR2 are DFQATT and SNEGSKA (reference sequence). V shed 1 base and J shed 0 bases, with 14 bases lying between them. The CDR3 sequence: CSARGTSKWSTDTQYF. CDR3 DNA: TGCAGTGCTAGAGGTACTAGCAAATGGAGCACAGATACGCAGTATTTT.

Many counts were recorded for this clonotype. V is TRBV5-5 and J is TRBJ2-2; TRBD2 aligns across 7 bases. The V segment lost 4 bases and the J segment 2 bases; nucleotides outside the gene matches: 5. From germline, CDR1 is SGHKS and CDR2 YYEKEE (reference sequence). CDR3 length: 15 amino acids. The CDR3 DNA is TGTGCCAGCAGCGGGGGACTAATCAACACCGGGGAGCTGTTTTTT. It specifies CASSGGLINTGELFF.

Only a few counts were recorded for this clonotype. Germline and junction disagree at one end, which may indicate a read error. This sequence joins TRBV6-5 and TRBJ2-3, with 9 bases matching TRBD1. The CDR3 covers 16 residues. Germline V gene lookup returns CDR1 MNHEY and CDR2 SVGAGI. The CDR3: CASSDSGTGKRDTQYF. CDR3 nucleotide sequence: TGTGCCAGCAGTGACTCCGGGACAGGGAAGAGGGACACGCAGTATTTT.

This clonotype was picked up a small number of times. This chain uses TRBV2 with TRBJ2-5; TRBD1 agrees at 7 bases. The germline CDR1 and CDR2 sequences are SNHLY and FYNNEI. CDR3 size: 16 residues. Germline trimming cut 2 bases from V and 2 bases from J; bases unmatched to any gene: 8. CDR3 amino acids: CASSEIRTGVQETQYF. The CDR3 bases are TGTGCCAGCAGTGAAATCAGGACAGGTGTGCAAGAGACCCAGTACTTC.

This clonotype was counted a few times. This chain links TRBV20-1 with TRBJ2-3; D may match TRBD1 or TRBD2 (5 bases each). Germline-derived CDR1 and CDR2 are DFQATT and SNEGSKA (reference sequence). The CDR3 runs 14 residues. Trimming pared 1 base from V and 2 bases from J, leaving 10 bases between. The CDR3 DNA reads TGCAGTGCTAGAGGGTGGGGGAACACAGATACGCAGTATTTT. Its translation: CSARGWGNTDTQYF.

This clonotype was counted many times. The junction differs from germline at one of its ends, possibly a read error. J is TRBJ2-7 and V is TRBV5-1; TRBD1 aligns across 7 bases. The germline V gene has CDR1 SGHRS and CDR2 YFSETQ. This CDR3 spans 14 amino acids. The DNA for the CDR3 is TGTGCCAGCAGTACCCGGGACAGCTCCTACGAGCAGTACTTC. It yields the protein CASSTRDSSYEQYF.

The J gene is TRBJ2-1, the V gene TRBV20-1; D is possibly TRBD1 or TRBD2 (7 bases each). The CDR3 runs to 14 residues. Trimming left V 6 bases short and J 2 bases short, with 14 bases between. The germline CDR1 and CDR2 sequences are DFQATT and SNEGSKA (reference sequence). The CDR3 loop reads CSAGGGRAYNEQFF. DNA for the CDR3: TGCAGTGCAGGGGGCGGGAGAGCCTACAATGAGCAGTTCTTC.

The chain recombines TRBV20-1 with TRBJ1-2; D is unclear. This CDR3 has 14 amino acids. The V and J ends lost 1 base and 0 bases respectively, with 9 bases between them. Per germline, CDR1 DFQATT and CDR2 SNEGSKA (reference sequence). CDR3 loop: CSARASIPNYGYTF. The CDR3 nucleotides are TGCAGTGCTAGAGCCAGTATTCCTAACTATGGCTACACCTTC.

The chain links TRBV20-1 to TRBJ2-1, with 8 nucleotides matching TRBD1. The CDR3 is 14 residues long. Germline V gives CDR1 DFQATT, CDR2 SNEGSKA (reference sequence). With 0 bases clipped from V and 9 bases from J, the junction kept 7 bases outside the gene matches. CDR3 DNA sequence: TGCAGTGCTAGAGATATTGACAGGGGTGGTGAGCAGTTCTTC. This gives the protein CSARDIDRGGEQFF.

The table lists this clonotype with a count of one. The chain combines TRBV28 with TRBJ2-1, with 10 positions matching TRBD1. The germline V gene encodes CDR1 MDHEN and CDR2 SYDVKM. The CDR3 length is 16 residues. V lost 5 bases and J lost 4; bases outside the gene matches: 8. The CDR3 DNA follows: TGTGCCAGCAGTCCCTCCGGGACAGGGGCGTACAATGAGCAGTTCTTC. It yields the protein CASSPSGTGAYNEQFF.

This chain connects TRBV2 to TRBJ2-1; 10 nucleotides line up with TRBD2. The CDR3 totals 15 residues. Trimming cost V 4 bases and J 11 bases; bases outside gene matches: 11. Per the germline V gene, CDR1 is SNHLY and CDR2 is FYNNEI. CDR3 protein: CASSATSGIQQKQFF. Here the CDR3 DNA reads TGTGCCAGCAGTGCCACTAGCGGGATACAACAAAAGCAGTTCTTC. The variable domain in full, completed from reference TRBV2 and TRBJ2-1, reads EPEVTQTPSHQVTQMGQEVILRCVPISNHLYFYWYRQILGQKVEFLVSFYNNEISEKSEIFDDQFSVERPDGSNFTLKIRSTKLEDSAMYFCASSATSGIQQKQFFGPGTRLTVL.

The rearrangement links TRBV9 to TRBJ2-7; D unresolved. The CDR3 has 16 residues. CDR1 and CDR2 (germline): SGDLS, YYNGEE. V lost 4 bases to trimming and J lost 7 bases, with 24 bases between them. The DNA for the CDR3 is TGTGCCAGCAGCCCAATGGGCTTCCTCTCCCGTGGGGAGCAGTACTTC. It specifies CASSPMGFLSRGEQYF.

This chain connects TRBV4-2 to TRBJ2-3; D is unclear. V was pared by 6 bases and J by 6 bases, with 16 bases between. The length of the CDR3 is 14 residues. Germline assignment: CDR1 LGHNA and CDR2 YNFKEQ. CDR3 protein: CASSRTETSDTQYF. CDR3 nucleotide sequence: TGTGCCAGCAGTCGGACCGAGACATCTGATACGCAGTATTTT.

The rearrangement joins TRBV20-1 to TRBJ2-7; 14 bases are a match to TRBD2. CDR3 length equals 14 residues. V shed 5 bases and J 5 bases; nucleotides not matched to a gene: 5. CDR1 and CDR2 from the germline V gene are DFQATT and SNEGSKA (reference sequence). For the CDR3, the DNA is TGCAGTGCTTCGGGACTAGCGGGAGTCCACGAGCAGTACTTC. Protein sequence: CSASGLAGVHEQYF.

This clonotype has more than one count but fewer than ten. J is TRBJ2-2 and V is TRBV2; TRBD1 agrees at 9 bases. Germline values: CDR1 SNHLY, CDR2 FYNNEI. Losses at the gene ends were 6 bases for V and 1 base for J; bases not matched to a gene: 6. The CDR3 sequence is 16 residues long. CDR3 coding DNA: TGTGCCAGCAGGGGGGGACAGGGCTGGAACACCGGGGAGCTGTTTTTT. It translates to CASRGGQGWNTGELFF. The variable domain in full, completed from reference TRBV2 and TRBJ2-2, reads EPEVTQTPSHQVTQMGQEVILRCVPISNHLYFYWYRQILGQKVEFLVSFYNNEISEKSEIFDDQFSVERPDGSNFTLKIRSTKLEDSAMYFCASRGGQGWNTGELFFGEGSRLTVL.

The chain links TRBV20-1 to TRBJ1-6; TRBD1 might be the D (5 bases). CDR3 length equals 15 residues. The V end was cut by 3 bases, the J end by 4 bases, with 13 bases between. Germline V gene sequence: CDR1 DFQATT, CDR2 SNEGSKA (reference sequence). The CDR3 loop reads CSARGGTGYNSPLHF. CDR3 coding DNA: TGCAGTGCTAGGGGAGGGACGGGGTATAATTCACCCCTCCACTTT.

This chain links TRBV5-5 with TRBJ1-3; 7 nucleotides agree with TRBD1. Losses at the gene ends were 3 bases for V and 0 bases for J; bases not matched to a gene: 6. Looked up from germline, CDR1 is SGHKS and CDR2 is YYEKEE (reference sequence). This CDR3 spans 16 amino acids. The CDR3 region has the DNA TGTGCCAGCAGCTCTGGCCGGGACAGCTCTGGAAACACCATATATTTT. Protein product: CASSSGRDSSGNTIYF.

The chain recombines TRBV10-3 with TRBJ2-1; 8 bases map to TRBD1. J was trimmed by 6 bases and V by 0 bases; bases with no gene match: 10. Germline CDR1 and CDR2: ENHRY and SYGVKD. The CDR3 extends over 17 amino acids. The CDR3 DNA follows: TGTGCCATCAGTGAGTCGGACAGGGCCTTGGCGGGCAATGAGCAGTTCTTC. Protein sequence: CAISESDRALAGNEQFF.

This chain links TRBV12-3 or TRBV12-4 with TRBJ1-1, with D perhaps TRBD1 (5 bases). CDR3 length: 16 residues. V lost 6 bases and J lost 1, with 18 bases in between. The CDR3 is CASSRVGGLGNTEAFF. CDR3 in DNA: TGTGCCAGCAGCAGAGTCGGGGGTTTAGGGAACACTGAAGCTTTCTTT.